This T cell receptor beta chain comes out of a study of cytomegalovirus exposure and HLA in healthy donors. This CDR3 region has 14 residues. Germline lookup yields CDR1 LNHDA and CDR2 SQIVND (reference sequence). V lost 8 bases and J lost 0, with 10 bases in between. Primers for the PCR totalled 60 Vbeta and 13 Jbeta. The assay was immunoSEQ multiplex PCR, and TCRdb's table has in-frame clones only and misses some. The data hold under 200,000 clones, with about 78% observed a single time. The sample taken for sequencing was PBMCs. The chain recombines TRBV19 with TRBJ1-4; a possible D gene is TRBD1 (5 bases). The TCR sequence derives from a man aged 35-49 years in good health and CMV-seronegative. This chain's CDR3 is CASQGTATNEKLFF. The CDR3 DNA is TGTGCCAGTCAGGGAACGGCAACTAATGAAAAACTGTTTTTT.